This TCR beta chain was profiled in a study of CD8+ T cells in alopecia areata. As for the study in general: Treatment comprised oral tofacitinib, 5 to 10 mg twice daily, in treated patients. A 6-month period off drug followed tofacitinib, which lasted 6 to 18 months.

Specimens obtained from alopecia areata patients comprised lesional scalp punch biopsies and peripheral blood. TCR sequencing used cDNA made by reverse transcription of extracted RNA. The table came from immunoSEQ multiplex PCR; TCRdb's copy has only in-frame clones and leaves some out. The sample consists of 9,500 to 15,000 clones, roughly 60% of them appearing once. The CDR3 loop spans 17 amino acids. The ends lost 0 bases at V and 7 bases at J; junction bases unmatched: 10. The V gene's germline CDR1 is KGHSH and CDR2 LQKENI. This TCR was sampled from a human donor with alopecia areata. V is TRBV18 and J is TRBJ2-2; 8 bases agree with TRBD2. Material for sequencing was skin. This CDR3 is CASSPPSSGRSGGELFF. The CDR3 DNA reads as TGTGCCAGCTCACCACCGTCCAGCGGGAGATCGGGCGGGGAGCTGTTTTTT.